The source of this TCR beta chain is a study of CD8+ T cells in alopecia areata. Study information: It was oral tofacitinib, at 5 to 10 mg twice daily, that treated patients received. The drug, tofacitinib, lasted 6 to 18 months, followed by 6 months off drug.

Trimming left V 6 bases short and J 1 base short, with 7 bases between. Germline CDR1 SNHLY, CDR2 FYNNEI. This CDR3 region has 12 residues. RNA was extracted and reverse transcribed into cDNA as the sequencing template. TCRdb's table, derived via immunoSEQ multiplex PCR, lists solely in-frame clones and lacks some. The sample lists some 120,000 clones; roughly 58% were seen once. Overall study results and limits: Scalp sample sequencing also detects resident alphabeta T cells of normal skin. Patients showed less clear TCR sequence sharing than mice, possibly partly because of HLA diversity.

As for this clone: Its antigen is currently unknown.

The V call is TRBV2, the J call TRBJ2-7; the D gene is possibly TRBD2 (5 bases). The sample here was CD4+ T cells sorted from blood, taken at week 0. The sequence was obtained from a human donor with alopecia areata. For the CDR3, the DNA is TGTGCCAGCAGGGGGAGTTCCTACGAGCAGTACTTC. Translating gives CASRGSSYEQYF. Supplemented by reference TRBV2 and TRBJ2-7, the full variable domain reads EPEVTQTPSHQVTQMGQEVILRCVPISNHLYFYWYRQILGQKVEFLVSFYNNEISEKSEIFDDQFSVERPDGSNFTLKIRSTKLEDSAMYFCASRGSSYEQYFGPGTRLTVT.